This T cell receptor (beta chain) was retrieved from a study of blood T cell repertoires in COVID-19 (dated by TCRdb to the early 2020s). About the study as a whole: Samples covering the acute and convalescent phases of COVID-19 were provided by collaborators in the United States, Italy and Spain. The material from the prospective study consisted of cDNA or gDNA derived from T cells, B-cell-depleted T cells, or PBMCs. Deeply sampled blood TCRbeta repertoires from subjects exposed to, actively infected with, or recovered from COVID-19 were included in the dataset. The repertoires were released in a freely available public database intended as a resource for research on the immune response to SARS-CoV-2. The samples were drawn from the first 160 participants of the ongoing ImmuneRACE study and from roughly 1,300 subjects provided by 6 global collaborators. Sample metadata almost always included a de-identified subject ID, COVID-19 status, age in years and sex. Where available, HLA class I and class II types were obtained from metadata supplied by the sample provider rather than from assay-based typing. What the authors observed across the whole study: Clinical and demographic metadata were provided uncurated, with the amount varying by source and participant.

TCRbeta CDR3 regions were amplified from genomic DNA using the immunoSEQ Assay, a bias-controlled multiplex PCR. As for the authors' bioinformatics: The number of nucleated cells in each sample was estimated from the amplification of reference gene primers within the assay. Sequence reads were collapsed and filtered to measure the absolute abundance of every unique TCRbeta CDR3 rearrangement. For each sample, productive Simpson clonality was calculated by taking the square root of Simpson's diversity index across productive rearrangements. The source is immuneACCESS, and TCRdb retained only in-frame sequences with V and J called. Part of the clones is not carried over; for the studies checked, unresolved V genes explain less than half of this, and the remainder is unexplained. V and J calls and clone size are given by that table; D and trimming were obtained from the DNA. The sample table shows about 150,000 clones, and about 80% are seen once. Approximately 13% of the sample is taken by the ten largest.

This clone was seen a handful of times. Its antigen is currently not known. Qualities for individual bases were not recorded, and no much larger clone is one base off. V is reduced by 5 bases and J by 9 bases, leaving a spacing of 11 bases between them. The CDR3 goes from the cysteine to the phenylalanine over 11 residues. The CDR3 DNA has 33 bases and is translated from base 1. Samples from volunteer blood donors who had recovered from COVID-19 were contributed by a second Seattle source. Whole blood was collected in K2EDTA tubes by collaborating institutions according to the institutions' own protocols. For TCRbeta analysis, collaborators shipped samples in one of three forms: frozen whole blood, isolated PBMCs, or DNA extracted from either of those sample types.

This receptor was obtained from a man in his 70s who had recovered from COVID-19. Sequenced input: peripheral blood. Rearrangement joined TRBV12-3 or TRBV12-4 to TRBJ2-7; D gene: possibly TRBD2, on 6 matching bases. The CDR3 in this case is CASSNRGTQYF. DNA sequence: TGTGCCAGCAGTAATCGCGGGACGCAGTACTTC.